This TCR beta chain was captured in a study of PD-L1 blockade in urothelial cancer. As for the study in general: Chemotherapy regimens numbering 0 to 3 had been given to patients.

The CDR3 runs to 13 residues. The germline CDR1 and CDR2 sequences are SQVTM and ANQGSEA. V lost 6 bases, J lost 0 bases, and 8 bases lay in between. Data came from immunoSEQ multiplex PCR; TCRdb stores just in-frame clones and leaves some out. There are some 120,000 clones in the sample; more than 85% occur only once, and around 1.7% lies in the top ten. Indicated time point: peripheral blood 6 weeks after treatment start. The chain is built from TRBV29-1 and TRBJ2-2; TRBD1 is a possible D gene (6 bases). This clonotype was obtained from a man aged 55 to 70 with urothelial cancer. This specimen was PBMCs, taken around atezolizumab (anti-PD-L1) treatment. CDR3 DNA sequence: TGCAGCGTCACAGGGCCGAACACCGGGGAGCTGTTTTTT. Its protein is CSVTGPNTGELFF.